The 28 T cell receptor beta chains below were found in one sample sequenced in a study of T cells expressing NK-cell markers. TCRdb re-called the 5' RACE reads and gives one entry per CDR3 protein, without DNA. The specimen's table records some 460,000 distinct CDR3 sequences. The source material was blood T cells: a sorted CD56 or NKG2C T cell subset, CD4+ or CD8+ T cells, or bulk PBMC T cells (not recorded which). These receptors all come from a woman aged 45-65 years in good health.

The CDR3 is CASSLVAWSHSTTDTQYF. The chain is built from TRBV7-9 and TRBJ2-3. CDR1 and CDR2 from the germline V gene are SEHNR and FQNEAQ (reference sequence). This CDR3 contains 18 residues.

CDR3 sequence: CAIRKQGTGTRGNEQFF. The genes are TRBV10-3 and TRBJ2-1; the D call from TCRdb, TRBD2, cannot be confirmed without DNA. Germline V gene sequence: CDR1 ENHRY, CDR2 SYGVKD. This CDR3 has 17 amino acids.

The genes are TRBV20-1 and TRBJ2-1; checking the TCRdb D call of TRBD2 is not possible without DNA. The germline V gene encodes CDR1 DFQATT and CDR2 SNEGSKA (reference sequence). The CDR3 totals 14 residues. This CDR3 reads CSARRTSVYNEQFF.

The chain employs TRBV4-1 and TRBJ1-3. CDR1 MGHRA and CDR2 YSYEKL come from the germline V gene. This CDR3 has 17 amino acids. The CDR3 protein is CASSRLPGGASGNTIYF.

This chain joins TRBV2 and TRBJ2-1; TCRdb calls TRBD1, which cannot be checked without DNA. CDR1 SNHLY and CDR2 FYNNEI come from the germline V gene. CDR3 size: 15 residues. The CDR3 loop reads CAIMPGQGSYNEQFF.

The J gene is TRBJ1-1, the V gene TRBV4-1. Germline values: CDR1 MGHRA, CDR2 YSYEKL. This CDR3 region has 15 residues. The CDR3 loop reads CASSQGRSLVTEAFF.

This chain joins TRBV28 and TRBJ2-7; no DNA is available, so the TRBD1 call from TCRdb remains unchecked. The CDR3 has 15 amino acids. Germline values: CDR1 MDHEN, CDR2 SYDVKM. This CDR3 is CASRPTGLFSYEQYF.

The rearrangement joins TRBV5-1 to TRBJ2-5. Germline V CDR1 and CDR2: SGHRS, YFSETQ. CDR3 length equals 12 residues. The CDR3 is CASSLVQETQYF.

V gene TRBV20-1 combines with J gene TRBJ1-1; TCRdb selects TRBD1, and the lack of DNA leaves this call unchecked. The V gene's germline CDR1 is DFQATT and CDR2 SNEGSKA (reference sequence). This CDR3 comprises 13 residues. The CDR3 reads CSASPTEGTEAFF.

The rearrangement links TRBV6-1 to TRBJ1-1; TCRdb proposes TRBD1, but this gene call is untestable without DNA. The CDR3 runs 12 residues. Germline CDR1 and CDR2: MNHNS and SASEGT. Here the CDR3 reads CASSEGGPGGFF.

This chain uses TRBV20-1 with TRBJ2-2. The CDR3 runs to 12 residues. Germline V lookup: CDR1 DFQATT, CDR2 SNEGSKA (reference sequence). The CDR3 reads CNGTLIAGELFF.

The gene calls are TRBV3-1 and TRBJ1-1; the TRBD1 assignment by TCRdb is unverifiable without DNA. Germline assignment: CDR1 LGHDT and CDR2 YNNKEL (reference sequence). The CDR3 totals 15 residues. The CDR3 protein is CASSQAAQGLGEAFF.

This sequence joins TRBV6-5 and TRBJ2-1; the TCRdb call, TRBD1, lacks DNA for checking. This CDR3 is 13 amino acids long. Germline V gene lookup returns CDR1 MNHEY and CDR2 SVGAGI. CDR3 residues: CASNDGAPGEQFF.

The CDR3 is CSVHDRGTMNTEAFF. The chain recombines TRBV29-1 with TRBJ1-1; absent DNA, TCRdb's TRBD1 call cannot be checked. The germline V gene encodes CDR1 SQVTM and CDR2 ANQGSEA. This CDR3 has 15 residues.

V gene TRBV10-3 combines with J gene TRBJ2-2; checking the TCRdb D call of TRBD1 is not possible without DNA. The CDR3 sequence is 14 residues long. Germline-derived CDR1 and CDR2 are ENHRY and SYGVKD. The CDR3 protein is CAARDSHGTGELFF.

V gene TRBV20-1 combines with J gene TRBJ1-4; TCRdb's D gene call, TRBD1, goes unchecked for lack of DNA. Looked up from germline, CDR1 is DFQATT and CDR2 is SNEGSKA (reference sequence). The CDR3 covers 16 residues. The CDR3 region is CSARSLQGQPEEKLFF.

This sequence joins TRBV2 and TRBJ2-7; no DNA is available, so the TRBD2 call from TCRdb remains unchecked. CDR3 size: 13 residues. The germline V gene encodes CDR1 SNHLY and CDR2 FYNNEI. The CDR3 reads CASISGPSYEQYF. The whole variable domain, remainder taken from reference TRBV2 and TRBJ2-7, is EPEVTQTPSHQVTQMGQEVILRCVPISNHLYFYWYRQILGQKVEFLVSFYNNEISEKSEIFDDQFSVERPDGSNFTLKIRSTKLEDSAMYFCASISGPSYEQYFGPGTRLTVT.

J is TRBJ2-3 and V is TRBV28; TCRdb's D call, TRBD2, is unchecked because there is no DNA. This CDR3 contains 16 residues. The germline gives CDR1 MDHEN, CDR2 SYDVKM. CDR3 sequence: CASSSSLAASTDTQYF. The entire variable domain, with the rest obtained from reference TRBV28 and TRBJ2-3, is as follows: DVKVTQSSRYLVKRTGEKVFLECVQDMDHENMFWYRQDPGLGLRLIYFSYDVKMKEKGDIPEGYSVSREKKERFSLILESASTNQTSMYLCASSSSLAASTDTQYFGPGTRLTVL.

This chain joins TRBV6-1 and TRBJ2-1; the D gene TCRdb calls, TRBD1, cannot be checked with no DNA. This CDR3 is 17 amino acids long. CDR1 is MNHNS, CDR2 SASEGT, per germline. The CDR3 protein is CASSERPYGTGNNEQFF.

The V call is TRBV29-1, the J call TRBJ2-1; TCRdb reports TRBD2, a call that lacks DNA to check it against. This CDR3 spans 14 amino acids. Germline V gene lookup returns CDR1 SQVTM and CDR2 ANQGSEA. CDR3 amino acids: CSVEEMRTRDEQFF.

CDR3 in amino acids: CASSETRTDSYEQYF. This chain links TRBV12-3 or TRBV12-4 with TRBJ2-7; TCRdb returns TRBD1, unconfirmable since there is no DNA. The CDR3 spans 15 residues.

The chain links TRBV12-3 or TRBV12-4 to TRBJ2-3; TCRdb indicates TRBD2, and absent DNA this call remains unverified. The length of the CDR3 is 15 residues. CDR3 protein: CASRTSGSRTDTQYF.

CDR3: CSASPTDRGNQETQYF. The V call is TRBV20-1, the J call TRBJ2-5; no DNA is available, so the TRBD1 call from TCRdb remains unchecked. The CDR3 runs 16 residues. The germline V gene has CDR1 DFQATT and CDR2 SNEGSKA (reference sequence).

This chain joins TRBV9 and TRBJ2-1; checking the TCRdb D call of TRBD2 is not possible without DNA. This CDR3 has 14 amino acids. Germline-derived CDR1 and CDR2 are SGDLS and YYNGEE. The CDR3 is CASSVEPAGVPRFF.

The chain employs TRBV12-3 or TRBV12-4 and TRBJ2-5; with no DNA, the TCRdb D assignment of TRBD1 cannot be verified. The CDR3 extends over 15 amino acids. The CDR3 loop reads CASSLETGVGETQYF.

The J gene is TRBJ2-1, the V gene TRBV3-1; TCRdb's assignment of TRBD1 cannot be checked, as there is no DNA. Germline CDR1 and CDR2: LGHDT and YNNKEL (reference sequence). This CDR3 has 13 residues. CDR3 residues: CASSQTGDNEQFF.

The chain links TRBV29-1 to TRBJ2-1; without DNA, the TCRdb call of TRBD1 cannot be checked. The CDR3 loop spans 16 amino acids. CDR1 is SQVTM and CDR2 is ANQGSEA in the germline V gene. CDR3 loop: CSVESPLPSEGDEQFF.

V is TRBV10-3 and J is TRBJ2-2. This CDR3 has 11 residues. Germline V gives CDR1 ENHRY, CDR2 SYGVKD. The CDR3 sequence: CAISSAGELFF.